One sample yielded the 26 T cell receptor beta chains listed below, sequenced in a study of blood T cell repertoires in COVID-19. Assay: immunoSEQ multiplex PCR; the TCRdb copy retains only in-frame clones and omits some. The sample lists some 380,000 clones; 81% were seen once. Input material: peripheral blood. Receptors originate from a human donor with acute or convalescent COVID-19. The donor label of this sample is uncertain.

The chain uses TRBV7-6 and TRBJ2-1, with D possibly being TRBD2 (7 bases). The CDR3 runs 16 residues. Germline V gene sequence: CDR1 SGHVS, CDR2 FNYEAQ. Trimming cost V 2 bases and J 7 bases, with 18 bases left between them. CDR3 in DNA: TGTGCCAGCAGCTTACCGTGGGTTGCGGGGGCTAATGAGCAGTTCTTC. Translation: CASSLPWVAGANEQFF.

The gene calls are TRBV30 and TRBJ2-2; the D gene is possibly TRBD1 (6 bases). The CDR3 sequence is 14 residues long. Per germline, CDR1 GTSNPN and CDR2 SVGIG (reference sequence). V lost 1 base and J 1 base, leaving 7 bases between the germline ends. The CDR3 is CAWSGTVNTGELFF. The DNA of the CDR3 is TGTGCCTGGAGTGGGACAGTGAACACCGGGGAGCTGTTTTTT.

The V and J genes are TRBV3-1 (or the pseudogene TRBV3-2) and TRBJ2-1; 9 positions match TRBD2. Per the germline V gene, CDR1 is LGHDT and CDR2 is YNNKEL (reference sequence). The CDR3 loop spans 18 amino acids. V was pared by 4 bases and J by 2 bases, with 12 bases of the junction left unmatched. CDR3 sequence reads: CASSRQFIAGATYNEQFF. The CDR3 bases are TGTGCCAGCAGCCGACAATTTATAGCGGGAGCGACCTACAATGAGCAGTTCTTC.

The chain has TRBV5-1 and TRBJ2-1; 7 bases line up with TRBD1. Losses at the gene ends were 0 bases for V and 7 bases for J; bases not matched to a gene: 7. Looked up from germline, CDR1 is SGHRS and CDR2 is YFSETQ. The CDR3 loop spans 15 amino acids. The CDR3 DNA sequence: TGCGCCAGCAGCTTGGAGGGGGCGAAACCGAATGAGCAGTTCTTC. Its protein product is CASSLEGAKPNEQFF.

The CDR3 reads CASSPPRGGLYNEQFF. The CDR3 coding sequence is TGTGCCAGCTCACCACCGCGGGGGGGCCTCTACAATGAGCAGTTCTTC. This chain links TRBV18 with TRBJ2-1, with 9 bases aligning to TRBD2. This CDR3 is built from 16 residues. In germline, CDR1 is KGHSH, CDR2 LQKENI. The V segment lost 0 bases and the J segment 3 bases; nucleotides outside the gene matches: 3.

This chain uses TRBV19 with TRBJ1-5; 9 nucleotides line up with TRBD1. Germline V CDR1 and CDR2: LNHDA, SQIVND (reference sequence). The CDR3 contains 18 residues. V dropped 3 bases and J dropped 1; count of bases not matched to a gene: 10. CDR3 bases: TGTGCCAGTAGTATTGGGACAGGGAGGTGGCTGAGCAATCAGCCCCAGCATTTT. Its protein is CASSIGTGRWLSNQPQHF.

DNA of the CDR3: TGTGCCAGCCGGACAGGACAAGAGACCCAGTACTTC. This sequence encodes CASRTGQETQYF. J is TRBJ2-5 and V is TRBV2, with 7 bases identical to TRBD1. Germline CDR1 and CDR2: SNHLY and FYNNEI. The CDR3 is made up of 12 amino acids. With 8 bases clipped from V and 2 bases from J, the junction kept 2 bases outside the gene matches.

This clone was counted only a few times. The chain is built from TRBV12-3 or TRBV12-4 and TRBJ1-2; D is perhaps TRBD1 (5 bases). The CDR3 has 12 residues. Trimming took off 6 bases at V and 3 bases at J, with 8 bases between the two ends. CDR3 loop: CASSDSHYGYTF. CDR3 bases: TGTGCCAGCAGCGACAGCCACTATGGCTACACCTTC.

This chain connects TRBV28 to TRBJ1-2; D is perhaps TRBD1 (5 bases). V lost 7 bases and J lost 3, with 6 bases in between. The CDR3 runs 11 residues. The V gene's germline CDR1 is MDHEN and CDR2 SYDVKM. CDR3 amino acids: CASTGYYGYTF. The CDR3 nucleotides are TGTGCCAGCACAGGGTACTATGGCTACACCTTC.

The CDR3 sequence: CASSQGDRGRSGEQYF. The CDR3 DNA follows: TGCGCCAGCAGCCAGGGGGACAGGGGGCGCTCGGGCGAGCAGTACTTC. This chain uses TRBV5-1 with TRBJ2-7, with 12 bases identical to TRBD1. The V and J ends lost 4 bases and 6 bases, in that order; junction bases with no gene match: 11. In germline, CDR1 is SGHRS, CDR2 YFSETQ. This CDR3 spans 16 amino acids.

This chain connects TRBV24-1 to TRBJ2-2; 11 nucleotides line up with TRBD1. Germline CDR1 is KGHDR and CDR2 is SFDVKD. Unmatched junction bases numbered 0, after V lost 4 bases and J lost 3 bases. The CDR3 consists of 15 residues. The CDR3: CATSEGQGDTGELFF. The CDR3 coding sequence is TGTGCCACCAGTGAGGGACAGGGGGACACCGGGGAGCTGTTTTTT.

The table lists this clone with a count of one. J is TRBJ2-7 and V is TRBV5-4, with 10 bases matching TRBD1. The CDR3 is 17 amino acids. Germline lookup yields CDR1 SGHNT and CDR2 YYREEE (reference sequence). V dropped 3 bases and J dropped 3; count of bases not matched to a gene: 12. CDR3 amino acids: CASSSYRDRGGHYEQYF. The CDR3 DNA reads as TGTGCCAGCAGCTCCTATAGGGACAGGGGCGGTCACTACGAGCAGTACTTC.

CDR3 DNA: TGTGCCAGCAGCTCACAAGCGGGAGGGCATGCGGCGGGTGAGCAGTTCTTC. It is translated as CASSSQAGGHAAGEQFF. The J gene is TRBJ2-1, the V gene TRBV11-2, with 10 bases identical to TRBD2. V trimming: 4 bases; J trimming: 9 bases; junction bases outside the gene matches: 15. This CDR3 is built from 17 residues. Per the germline V gene, CDR1 is SGHAT and CDR2 is FQNNGV.

This clone has only one observation. J is TRBJ2-1 and V is TRBV7-6, with D maybe TRBD2 (7 bases). V shed 3 bases and J shed 9 bases, with 15 bases lying between them. This CDR3 is built from 14 residues. Germline V gives CDR1 SGHVS, CDR2 FNYEAQ. CDR3: CASSFTREGGEQFF. CDR3 in DNA: TGTGCCAGCAGCTTCACAAGGGAGGGGGGTGAGCAGTTCTTC.

The rearrangement joins TRBV11-1 to TRBJ2-3; no firm D call. The CDR3 loop spans 13 amino acids. CDR1 SGHAT and CDR2 FQDESV come from the germline V gene (reference sequence). Trimming stripped 3 bases from V and 0 bases from J, with 4 bases between. CDR3 sequence reads: CASSFESTDTQYF. DNA for the CDR3: TGTGCCAGCAGCTTTGAGAGCACAGATACGCAGTATTTT.

The chain carries TRBV5-4 and TRBJ2-2; 9 bases are shared with TRBD1. CDR3 length: 15 residues. Germline lookup yields CDR1 SGHNT and CDR2 YYREEE (reference sequence). V shed 3 bases and J 4 bases; nucleotides not matched to a gene: 4. The CDR3 bases are TGTGCCAGCAGCTGGGGACAGGGAAGCACCGGGGAGCTGTTTTTT. This codes for CASSWGQGSTGELFF.

This sequence joins TRBV18 and TRBJ2-7; a weak D match, TRBD1 (5 bases). The germline V gene has CDR1 KGHSH and CDR2 LQKENI. The CDR3 is made up of 13 amino acids. V lost 3 bases and J lost 2, with 8 bases in between. CDR3 sequence: CASSPYRTYEQYF. The CDR3 DNA is TGTGCCAGCTCACCGTACAGGACCTACGAGCAGTACTTC.

The rearrangement links TRBV11-2 to TRBJ2-1; a weak D match, TRBD1 (7 bases). The CDR3 covers 15 residues. CDR1 and CDR2 from the germline V gene are SGHAT and FQNNGV. Trimming stripped 3 bases from V and 3 bases from J, with 12 bases between. The CDR3 DNA sequence: TGTGCCAGCAGCTTGAACAGGGGAGGCTACAATGAGCAGTTCTTC. Residues: CASSLNRGGYNEQFF.

The chain joins TRBV28 to TRBJ2-4; 9 nucleotides agree with TRBD1. This CDR3 has 18 residues. The J segment lost 3 bases and the V segment lost 6 bases, leaving 15 bases of the junction unmatched. Germline loops: CDR1 MDHEN, CDR2 SYDVKM. The CDR3 nucleotides read TGTGCCAGCAGGGGCCTGCCCGGGACAGGGTCTGTCAAAAACATTCAGTACTTC. Amino acid sequence: CASRGLPGTGSVKNIQYF.

The J gene is TRBJ2-3, the V gene TRBV3-1 (or the pseudogene TRBV3-2), with 7 bases aligning to TRBD2. The junction had 19 bases not matched to a gene; V was cut back by 3 bases and J by 7 bases. Germline V gives CDR1 LGHDT, CDR2 YNNKEL (reference sequence). This CDR3 comprises 18 residues. CDR3 protein: CASSQALGSGRALNTQYF. The CDR3 nucleotides read TGTGCCAGCAGCCAGGCCTTGGGGAGTGGGAGGGCCCTCAATACGCAGTATTTT.

This chain links TRBV6-5 with TRBJ1-6; 11 bases are a match to TRBD1. The CDR3 totals 15 residues. V lost 6 bases, J lost 7 bases, and 5 bases stayed unmatched. From germline, CDR1 is MNHEY and CDR2 SVGAGI. CDR3 DNA: TGTGCCAGCAGCTCAGGGACAGGGGGAAATTCACCCCTCCACTTT. The encoded protein is CASSSGTGGNSPLHF.

The table lists this clone with a count of one. This chain connects TRBV5-1 to TRBJ1-2; D is unresolved. This CDR3 is 13 amino acids long. CDR1 and CDR2 (germline): SGHRS, YFSETQ. Deletions cut 3 bases from V and 8 bases from J, with 14 bases between. CDR3 sequence reads: CASSSNRRWGYTF. The CDR3 region has the DNA TGCGCCAGCAGCTCCAACCGCCGGTGGGGCTACACCTTC.

The chain has TRBV7-6 and TRBJ1-4; TRBD1 aligns across 7 bases. Germline V lookup: CDR1 SGHVS, CDR2 FNYEAQ. The J segment lost 10 bases and the V segment lost 2 bases, leaving 4 bases of the junction unmatched. CDR3 length equals 13 residues. The CDR3 coding sequence is TGTGCCAGCAGCTTACTGGCAGGGGGAAAACTGTTTTTT. Translation: CASSLLAGGKLFF.

Only one count was recorded for this clone. The chain is built from TRBV19 and TRBJ2-6; D might be TRBD2 (5 bases). CDR3 length: 15 amino acids. Trimming shortened V by 5 bases and J by 0 bases, and 8 bases separated the two germline ends. Germline assignment: CDR1 LNHDA and CDR2 SQIVND (reference sequence). In DNA, the CDR3 is TGTGCCAGTAGTCGAGGGATCTCTGGGGCCAACGTCCTGACTTTC. Protein: CASSRGISGANVLTF. Complete variable domain (other parts from reference TRBV19 and TRBJ2-6): DGGITQSPKYLFRKEGQNVTLSCEQNLNHDAMYWYRQDPGQGLRLIYYSQIVNDFQKGDIAEGYSVSREKKESFPLTVTSAQKNPTAFYLCASSRGISGANVLTFGAGSRLTVL.

The rearrangement joins TRBV11-2 to TRBJ2-5; 9 nucleotides line up with TRBD1. This CDR3 region has 16 residues. V dropped 5 bases and J dropped 5; count of bases not matched to a gene: 12. Germline CDR1 SGHAT, CDR2 FQNNGV. The CDR3 DNA is TGTGCCAGCAGCGACAACTGGGACAGGGCTATGGAGACCCAGTACTTC. This sequence encodes CASSDNWDRAMETQYF.

The rearrangement uses TRBV7-8 and TRBJ2-2; 7 positions agree with TRBD2. This CDR3 has 15 residues. Trimming at V came to 2 bases and at J to 6 bases, leaving 6 bases not matched to a gene. Germline CDR1 reads SGHVS; CDR2 reads FQNEAQ. CDR3 coding DNA: TGTGCCAGCAGCTTACGACTAGCTGTGGCCGGGGAGCTGTTTTTT. It translates to CASSLRLAVAGELFF.